This passage covers 27 T cell receptor beta chains from one sample sequenced in a study of shared T cell receptors in the human thymus. The method was immunoSEQ multiplex PCR; TCRdb's version includes in-frame clones alone and lacks a portion of them. Of 640,000 or so clones listed, around 87% are singletons. The same sample was also studied in work on human thymus T cells.

Sequenced: thymocytes. The receptors here all came from a boy younger than two with a congenital heart defect.

The CDR3 DNA follows: TGTGCCAGCAGCCAAGATGGGCGGACTAGCGGGGGCGATACGCAGTATTTT. Translation gives CASSQDGRTSGGDTQYF. This chain connects TRBV4-2 to TRBJ2-3; 13 bases line up with TRBD2. Germline CDR1 is LGHNA and CDR2 is YNFKEQ. This CDR3 has 17 amino acids. J lost 6 bases, V lost 0 bases, and 6 bases had no gene match.

A remark on this clone: A read error may account for a junction end that differs from germline. This chain uses TRBV4-3 with TRBJ2-3; 7 bases align to TRBD2. Germline CDR1 and CDR2: LGHNA and YSLEER. The CDR3 runs 16 residues. The CDR3 reads CAGSQGARGGGDTQYF. DNA for the CDR3: TGCGCCGGCAGCCAAGGAGCTCGCGGGGGTGGGGATACGCAGTATTTT.

The chain carries TRBV6-5 and TRBJ2-7, with 9 bases that match TRBD1. The ends lost 8 bases at V and 2 bases at J; junction bases unmatched: 7. The germline gives CDR1 MNHEY, CDR2 SVGAGI. There are 14 residues in the CDR3. The CDR3 sequence is CASPSDRGTYEQYF. The CDR3 DNA follows: TGTGCCAGCCCCTCCGACAGGGGGACCTACGAGCAGTACTTC.

The rearrangement uses TRBV11-2 and TRBJ1-3; 12 bases are a match to TRBD1. V dropped 1 base and J dropped 4; count of bases not matched to a gene: 11. The CDR3 spans 19 residues. Germline values: CDR1 SGHAT, CDR2 FQNNGV. CDR3 amino acids: CASSLVSGTGGLRGNTIYF. The CDR3 DNA reads as TGTGCCAGCAGCTTAGTCTCCGGGACAGGGGGCCTGCGAGGAAACACCATATATTTT.

This clone was seen once. The V and J genes are TRBV4-2 and TRBJ1-4; possibly TRBD1 for D (6 bases). V dropped 4 bases and J dropped 8 bases, with 17 bases sitting between them. Germline loops: CDR1 LGHNA, CDR2 YNFKEQ. This CDR3 has 15 amino acids. In DNA form, the CDR3 reads TGTGCCAGCAGCCGATGGACAGAGGGAGTAGAAAAACTGTTTTTT. Its protein product is CASSRWTEGVEKLFF.

The J gene is TRBJ2-4, the V gene TRBV30, with 7 bases aligning to TRBD1. Germline values: CDR1 GTSNPN, CDR2 SVGIG (reference sequence). The CDR3 sequence is 16 residues long. J was trimmed by 3 bases and V by 2 bases; bases with no gene match: 10. The CDR3 DNA is TGTGCCTGGAGTAGGGGGCCTACTCAACTCAAAAACATTCAGTACTTC. Translating gives CAWSRGPTQLKNIQYF. Complete variable domain (other parts from reference TRBV30 and TRBJ2-4): SQTIHQWPATLVQPVGSPLSLECTVEGTSNPNLYWYRQAAGRGLQLLFYSVGIGQISSEVPQNLSASRPQDRQFILSSKKLLLSDSGFYLCAWSRGPTQLKNIQYFGAGTRLSVL.

This clone was counted only a few times. The chain is built from TRBV14 and TRBJ1-2, with D hard to call. Germline CDR1 SGHDN, CDR2 FVKESK. The CDR3 consists of 14 residues. Trimming stripped 0 bases from V and 6 bases from J, with 11 bases between. The DNA for the CDR3 is TGTGCCAGCAGCCAAGACCGGGGAAAGGATGGCTACACCTTC. This sequence encodes CASSQDRGKDGYTF.

The chain links TRBV12-5 to TRBJ2-5; D possibly corresponds to TRBD1 (6 bases). With 6 bases removed from V and 3 bases from J, the gap between germline ends came to 14 bases. This CDR3 spans 14 amino acids. Looked up from germline, CDR1 is LGHNT and CDR2 is FRNRAP. CDR3 in DNA: TGTGCTAGTGGACACACAGGGACGGAAGAGACCCAGTACTTC. Translating it yields CASGHTGTEETQYF.

This clone was seen just once. The genes are TRBV9 and TRBJ2-2; TRBD2 aligns across 8 bases. The V gene's germline CDR1 is SGDLS and CDR2 YYNGEE. CDR3 length: 17 residues. The V gene end was trimmed by 2 bases and the J gene end by 0 bases; junction bases not matched to a gene: 6. The chain's CDR3 is CASSVSGTRANTGELFF. In DNA form, the CDR3 reads TGTGCCAGCAGCGTTAGCGGGACAAGAGCGAACACCGGGGAGCTGTTTTTT.

V is TRBV30 and J is TRBJ2-1, with a weak D call TRBD2 (5 bases). The germline V gene has CDR1 GTSNPN and CDR2 SVGIG (reference sequence). There are 13 residues in the CDR3. The V end was cut by 2 bases, the J end by 7 bases, with 12 bases between. CDR3 residues: CAWSWIPGNEQFF. In nucleotides, the CDR3 is TGTGCCTGGAGTTGGATCCCGGGAAATGAGCAGTTCTTC.

The V call is TRBV5-1, the J call TRBJ1-2; 9 bases agree with TRBD1. In germline, CDR1 is SGHRS, CDR2 YFSETQ. The V segment lost 4 bases and the J segment 5 bases; nucleotides outside the gene matches: 6. This CDR3 spans 14 amino acids. As DNA, the CDR3 is TGCGCCAGCAGCACGGACAGGGGCGGGTATGGCTACACCTTC. It codes for CASSTDRGGYGYTF. The full variable domain, completed using reference TRBV5-1 and TRBJ1-2, is KAGVTQTPRYLIKTRGQQVTLSCSPISGHRSVSWYQQTPGQGLQFLFEYFSETQRNKGNFPGRFSGRQFSNSRSEMNVSTLELGDSALYLCASSTDRGGYGYTFGSGTRLTVV.

The chain combines TRBV16 with TRBJ1-2; 9 bases are a match to TRBD1. This CDR3 is built from 19 residues. Germline V gives CDR1 KGHSY, CDR2 FQNENV. Trimming removed 2 bases from V and 8 bases from J; junction bases left unmatched: 21. CDR3 nucleotide sequence: TGTGCCAGCAGCCAAGCTATACCGGGACAGGGAATATACCCATGGGGCTACACCTTC. Its translation: CASSQAIPGQGIYPWGYTF. The variable domain in full, completed from reference TRBV16 and TRBJ1-2, reads GEEVAQTPKHLVRGEGQKAKLYCAPIKGHSYVFWYQQVLKNEFKFLISFQNENVFDETGMPKERFSAKCLPNSPCSLEIQATKLEDSAVYFCASSQAIPGQGIYPWGYTFGSGTRLTVV.

This clone came up a few times. The chain recombines TRBV2 with TRBJ2-1; possibly TRBD2 for D (7 bases). Trimming cost V 2 bases and J 3 bases, with 26 bases left between them. This CDR3 has 20 amino acids. The germline gives CDR1 SNHLY, CDR2 FYNNEI. DNA of the CDR3: TGTGCCAGCAGTGAATTCTCCCCAGGGACTAAGGGGGATTTCTACAATGAGCAGTTCTTC. Translation gives CASSEFSPGTKGDFYNEQFF.

This chain uses TRBV2 with TRBJ2-1, with 14 nucleotides matching TRBD2. The CDR3 is 16 residues long. The germline V gene has CDR1 SNHLY and CDR2 FYNNEI. With V trimmed by 5 bases and J by 7 bases, 7 bases remained unmatched. The CDR3 region is CASSPGTSGSWNEQFF. The CDR3 region has the DNA TGTGCCAGCAGTCCCGGGACTAGCGGGAGTTGGAATGAGCAGTTCTTC.

V usage is TRBV6-5 and J usage is TRBJ1-1; D remains ambiguous. V lost 8 bases, J lost 12 bases, and 22 bases lay in between. The germline V gene has CDR1 MNHEY and CDR2 SVGAGI. This CDR3 is 13 amino acids long. CDR3 residues: CASAGMIANSTFF. The CDR3 nucleotides are TGTGCCAGCGCAGGTATGATCGCCAACAGTACTTTCTTT.

The DNA for the CDR3 is TGTGCCTGGAGTCCACACCCTTCTATGGGGACAGGGAGAACTGAAGCTTTCTTT. Protein: CAWSPHPSMGTGRTEAFF. V gene TRBV30 combines with J gene TRBJ1-1; 9 nucleotides agree with TRBD1. The CDR3 loop spans 18 amino acids. From germline, CDR1 is GTSNPN and CDR2 SVGIG (reference sequence). Losses at the gene ends were 2 bases for V and 5 bases for J; bases not matched to a gene: 18.

The rearrangement links TRBV15 to TRBJ2-3, with 15 bases identical to TRBD2. Trimming at V came to 1 base and at J to 2 bases, leaving 10 bases not matched to a gene. The CDR3 has 20 residues. The V gene's germline CDR1 is LNHNV and CDR2 YYDKDF (reference sequence). The CDR3 region has the DNA TGTGCCACCAGCAGAGGGTACGGACTAGCGGGAGGGAGGGTCACAGATACGCAGTATTTT. Protein product: CATSRGYGLAGGRVTDTQYF.

This clone was detected only once. This rearrangement joins TRBV6-5 to TRBJ2-3; no firm D call. This CDR3 is 12 amino acids long. Germline V gene lookup returns CDR1 MNHEY and CDR2 SVGAGI. V lost 8 bases to trimming and J lost 5 bases, with 11 bases between them. CDR3 loop: CASVPLQDTQYF. DNA for the CDR3: TGTGCCAGCGTCCCTTTACAAGATACGCAGTATTTT.

The genes are TRBV21-1 and TRBJ1-1; the D call TRBD1 from the table was never checked on the DNA. TRBV21-1 is a pseudogene. This CDR3 has 16 amino acids. The CDR3 nucleotides read TGTGCCAGCAGCAAAGCAGCAGGGCAGGAGAACACTGAAGCTTTCTTT. This encodes CASSKAAGQENTEAFF.

The CDR3 reads CASSQVGLAGGGDTQYF. CDR3 nucleotide sequence: TGCGCCAGCAGCCAAGTGGGACTAGCGGGGGGGGGAGATACGCAGTATTTT. The chain carries TRBV4-1 and TRBJ2-3, with 16 bases fitting TRBD2. Trimming took 1 base from V and 5 from J; bases not matched to a gene: 3. The CDR3 covers 17 residues. Germline V gene lookup returns CDR1 MGHRA and CDR2 YSYEKL.

The chain uses TRBV5-5 and TRBJ2-7; 10 nucleotides align to TRBD1. The germline CDR1 and CDR2 sequences are SGHKS and YYEKEE (reference sequence). V lost 4 bases, J lost 3 bases, and 7 bases stayed unmatched. There are 15 residues in the CDR3. CDR3 sequence: CASSRRGTGDYEQYF. Here the CDR3 DNA reads TGTGCCAGCAGCCGGCGAGGGACAGGGGACTACGAGCAGTACTTC.

The V and J genes are TRBV28 and TRBJ1-2; 9 bases agree with TRBD1. Germline CDR1 MDHEN, CDR2 SYDVKM. V dropped 3 bases and J dropped 8; count of bases not matched to a gene: 16. This CDR3 comprises 17 residues. CDR3 DNA sequence: TGTGCCAGCAGTTTTGTTTCACAGGGGGCGAAGCGTCGAGGCTACACCTTC. Translating gives CASSFVSQGAKRRGYTF.

V and J are TRBV28 and TRBJ1-2; TRBD1 matches at 7 bases. CDR3 size: 16 residues. V was clipped by 2 bases and J by 1 base; unmatched bases: 7. Germline V gene sequence: CDR1 MDHEN, CDR2 SYDVKM. CDR3 amino acids: CASSLKGQGDNYGYTF. The CDR3 nucleotides are TGTGCCAGCAGTTTAAAAGGGCAGGGGGATAACTATGGCTACACCTTC.

The V gene is TRBV30, the J gene TRBJ1-2, with D perhaps matching TRBD1 (5 bases). The CDR3 contains 10 residues. The germline V gene encodes CDR1 GTSNPN and CDR2 SVGIG (reference sequence). Trimming stripped 5 bases from V and 5 bases from J, with 6 bases between. The CDR3 DNA reads as TGTGCCTGGCAGGGTTATGGCTACACCTTC. Translated, it gives CAWQGYGYTF.

CDR3 bases: TGTGCCAGCAGCGGCACCAGGGGGAACGAGCAGTACTTC. This gives the protein CASSGTRGNEQYF. The rearrangement uses TRBV11-2 and TRBJ2-7; 7 bases match TRBD1. The germline CDR1 and CDR2 sequences are SGHAT and FQNNGV. V lost 5 bases and J lost 5; bases outside the gene matches: 6. The CDR3 has 13 amino acids.

This chain links TRBV15 with TRBJ2-6; D ambiguous. Germline-derived CDR1 and CDR2 are LNHNV and YYDKDF (reference sequence). The V gene lost 0 bases and the J gene lost 1 base, with 13 bases spanning the gap. The CDR3 is made up of 18 amino acids. The CDR3 is CATSRERKLFSGANVLTF. The DNA of the CDR3 is TGTGCCACCAGCAGAGAGAGGAAACTGTTTTCTGGGGCCAACGTCCTGACTTTC.

J is TRBJ2-5 and V is TRBV5-1; weak D call: TRBD1 (5 bases). CDR1 is SGHRS, CDR2 YFSETQ, per germline. CDR3 length: 18 residues. Trimming stripped 0 bases from V and 1 base from J, with 19 bases between. As DNA, the CDR3 is TGCGCCAGCAGCTTGGGGGCTTCTCGCCAGGGCCCCCAAGAGACCCAGTACTTC. Protein: CASSLGASRQGPQETQYF. Full variable domain (remainder filled in from reference TRBV5-1 and TRBJ2-5): KAGVTQTPRYLIKTRGQQVTLSCSPISGHRSVSWYQQTPGQGLQFLFEYFSETQRNKGNFPGRFSGRQFSNSRSEMNVSTLELGDSALYLCASSLGASRQGPQETQYFGPGTRLLVL.